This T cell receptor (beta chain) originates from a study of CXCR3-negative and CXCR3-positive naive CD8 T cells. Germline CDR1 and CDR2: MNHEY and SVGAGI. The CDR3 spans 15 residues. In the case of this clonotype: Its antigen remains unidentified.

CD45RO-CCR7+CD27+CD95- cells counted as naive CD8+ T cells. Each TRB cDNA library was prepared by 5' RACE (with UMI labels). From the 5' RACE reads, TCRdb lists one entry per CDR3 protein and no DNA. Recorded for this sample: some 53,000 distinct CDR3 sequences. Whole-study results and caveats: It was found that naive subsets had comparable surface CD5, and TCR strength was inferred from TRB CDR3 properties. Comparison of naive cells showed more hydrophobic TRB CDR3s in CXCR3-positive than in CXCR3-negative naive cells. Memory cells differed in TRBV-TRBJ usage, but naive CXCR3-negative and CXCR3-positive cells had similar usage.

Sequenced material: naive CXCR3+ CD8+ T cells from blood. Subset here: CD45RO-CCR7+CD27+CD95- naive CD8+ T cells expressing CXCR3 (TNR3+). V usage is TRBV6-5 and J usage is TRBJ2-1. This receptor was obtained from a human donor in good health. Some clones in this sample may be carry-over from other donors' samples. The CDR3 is CASSYAGQSYNEQFF.